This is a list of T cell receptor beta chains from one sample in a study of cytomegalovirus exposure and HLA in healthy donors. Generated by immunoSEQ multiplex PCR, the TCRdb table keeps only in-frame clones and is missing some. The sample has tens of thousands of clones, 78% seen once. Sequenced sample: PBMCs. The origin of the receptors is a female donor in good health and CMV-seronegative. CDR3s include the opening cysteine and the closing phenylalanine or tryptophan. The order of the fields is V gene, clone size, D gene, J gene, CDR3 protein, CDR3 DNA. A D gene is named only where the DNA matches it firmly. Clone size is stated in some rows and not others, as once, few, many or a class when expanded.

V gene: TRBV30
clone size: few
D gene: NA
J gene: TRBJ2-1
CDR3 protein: CAWSPPVDNEQFF
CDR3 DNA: TGTGCCTGGAGTCCCCCCGTAGACAATGAGCAGTTCTTC

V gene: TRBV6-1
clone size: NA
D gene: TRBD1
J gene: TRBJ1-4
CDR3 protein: CASSEAEGQGWEKLFF
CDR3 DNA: TGTGCCAGCAGTGAAGCGGAGGGACAGGGTTGGGAAAAACTGTTTTTT

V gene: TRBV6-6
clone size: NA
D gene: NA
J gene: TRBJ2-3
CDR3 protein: CASSQSGPNRADTQYF
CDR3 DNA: TGTGCCAGCAGCCAATCTGGGCCAAATCGCGCAGATACGCAGTATTTT

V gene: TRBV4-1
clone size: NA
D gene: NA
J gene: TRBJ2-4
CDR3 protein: CASSQDFGGLMPKNIQYF
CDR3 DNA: TGCGCCAGCAGCCAAGATTTCGGGGGGCTCATGCCGAAAAACATTCAGTACTTC

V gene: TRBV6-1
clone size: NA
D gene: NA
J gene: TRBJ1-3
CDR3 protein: CASRNSYSGNTIYF
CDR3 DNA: TGTGCCAGCAGGAACAGTTACTCTGGAAACACCATATATTTT

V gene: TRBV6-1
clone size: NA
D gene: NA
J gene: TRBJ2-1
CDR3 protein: CASSESGGGLYNEQFF
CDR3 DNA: TGTGCCAGCAGTGAATCAGGCGGGGGCCTCTACAATGAGCAGTTCTTC

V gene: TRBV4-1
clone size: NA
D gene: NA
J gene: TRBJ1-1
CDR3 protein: CASSQPDTGGTEAFF
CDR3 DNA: TGCGCCAGCAGCCAACCCGATACGGGGGGCACTGAAGCTTTCTTT

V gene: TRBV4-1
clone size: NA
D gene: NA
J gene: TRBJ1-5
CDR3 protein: CASSHGQPLQSNQPQHF
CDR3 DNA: TGCGCCAGCAGCCACGGACAGCCGCTACAAAGCAATCAGCCCCAGCATTTT

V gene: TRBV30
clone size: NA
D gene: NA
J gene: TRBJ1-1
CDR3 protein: CAWSVRRDTEAFF
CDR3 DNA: TGTGCCTGGAGTGTGAGGAGGGACACTGAAGCTTTCTTT

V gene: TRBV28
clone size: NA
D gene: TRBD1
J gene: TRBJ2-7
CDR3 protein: CASSPPDRGKEQYF
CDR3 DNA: TGTGCCAGCAGCCCCCCCGACAGGGGGAAGGAGCAGTACTTC

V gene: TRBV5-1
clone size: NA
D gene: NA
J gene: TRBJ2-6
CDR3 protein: CASRPLAITGSGANVLTF
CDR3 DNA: TGCGCCAGCAGACCACTGGCAATTACAGGCTCTGGGGCCAACGTCCTGACTTTC

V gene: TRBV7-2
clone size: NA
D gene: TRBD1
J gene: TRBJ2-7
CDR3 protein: CASSLGQGVGEQYF
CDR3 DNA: TGTGCCAGCAGCTTGGGACAGGGGGTCGGCGAGCAGTACTTC

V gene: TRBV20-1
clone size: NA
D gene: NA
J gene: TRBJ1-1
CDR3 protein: CNPFLATEAYF
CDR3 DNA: TGCAACCCGTTCTTAGCCACTGAAGCTTACTTT

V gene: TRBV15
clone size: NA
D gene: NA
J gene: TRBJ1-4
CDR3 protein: CATSRDFGGNEKLFF
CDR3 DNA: TGTGCCACCAGCAGAGATTTCGGGGGGAATGAAAAACTGTTTTTT

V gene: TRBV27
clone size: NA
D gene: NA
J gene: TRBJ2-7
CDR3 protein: CASSPRARESYEQYF
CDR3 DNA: TGTGCCAGCAGTCCCCGGGCGCGGGAATCCTACGAGCAGTACTTC

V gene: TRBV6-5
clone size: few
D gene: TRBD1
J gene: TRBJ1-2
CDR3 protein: CASSYSNRGRSYGYTF
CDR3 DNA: TGTGCCAGCAGTTACTCAAACAGGGGGCGCAGCTATGGCTACACCTTC

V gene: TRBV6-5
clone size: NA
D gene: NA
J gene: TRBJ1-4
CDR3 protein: CASSQTGSNTEKLFF
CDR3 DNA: TGTGCCAGCAGCCAGACAGGATCCAATACAGAAAAACTGTTTTTT

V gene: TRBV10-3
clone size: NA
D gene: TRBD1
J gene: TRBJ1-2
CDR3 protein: CAISEGGQGIVIGYTF
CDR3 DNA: TGTGCCATCAGTGAAGGGGGACAGGGTATCGTAATTGGCTACACCTTC

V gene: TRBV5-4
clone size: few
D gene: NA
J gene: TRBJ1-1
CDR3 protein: CASSWGVAPNTEAFF
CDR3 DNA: TGTGCCAGCAGCTGGGGGGTGGCACCGAACACTGAAGCTTTCTTT

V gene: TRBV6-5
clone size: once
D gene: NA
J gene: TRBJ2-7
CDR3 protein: CASSSAGFSYEQYF
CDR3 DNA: TGTGCCAGCAGTTCTGCAGGATTCTCCTACGAGCAGTACTTC

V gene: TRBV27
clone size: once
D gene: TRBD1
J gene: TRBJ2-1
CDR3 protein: CASSPGTGGGNEQFF
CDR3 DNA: TGTGCCAGCAGTCCGGGGACAGGGGGCGGGAATGAGCAGTTCTTC

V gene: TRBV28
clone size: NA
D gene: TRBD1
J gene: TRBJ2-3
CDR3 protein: CASRPSGTGSLDTQYF
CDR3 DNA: TGTGCCAGCAGACCGTCCGGGACAGGGTCACTAGATACGCAGTATTTT

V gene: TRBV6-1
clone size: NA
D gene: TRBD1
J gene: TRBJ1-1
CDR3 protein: CASKDRVYTEAFF
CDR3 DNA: TGTGCCAGCAAAGACAGGGTTTACACTGAAGCTTTCTTT

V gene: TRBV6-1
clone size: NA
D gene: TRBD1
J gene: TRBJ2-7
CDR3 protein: CASSSTGAAYEQYF
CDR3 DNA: TGTGCCAGCAGCTCCACAGGGGCGGCCTACGAGCAGTACTTC

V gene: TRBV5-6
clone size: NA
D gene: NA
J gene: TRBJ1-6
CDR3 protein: CASSAQGMRNSPLHF
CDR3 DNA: TGTGCCAGCAGCGCACAGGGTATGAGGAATTCACCCCTCCACTTT

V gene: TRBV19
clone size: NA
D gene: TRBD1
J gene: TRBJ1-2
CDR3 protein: CASKGAQGTYGYTF
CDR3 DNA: TGTGCCAGTAAGGGGGCACAGGGGACGTATGGCTACACCTTC

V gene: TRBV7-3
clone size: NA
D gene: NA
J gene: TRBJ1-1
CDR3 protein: CASSRRNTEAFF
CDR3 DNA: TGTGCCAGCAGCCGTCGGAACACTGAAGCTTTCTTT

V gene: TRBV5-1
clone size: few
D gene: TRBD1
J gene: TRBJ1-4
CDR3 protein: CASSPDRIGEKLFF
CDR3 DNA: TGCGCCAGCAGCCCGGACAGGATTGGGGAAAAACTGTTTTTT

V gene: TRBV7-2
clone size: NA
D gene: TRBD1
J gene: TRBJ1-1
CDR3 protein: CASSLRGGVTEAFF
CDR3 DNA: TGTGCCAGCAGCTTACGAGGGGGCGTCACTGAAGCTTTCTTT

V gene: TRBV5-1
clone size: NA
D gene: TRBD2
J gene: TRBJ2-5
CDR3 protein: CASSWTSRTSGGLYQETQYF
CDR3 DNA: TGCGCCAGCAGCTGGACCTCCCGGACTAGCGGGGGACTGTACCAAGAGACCCAGTACTTC

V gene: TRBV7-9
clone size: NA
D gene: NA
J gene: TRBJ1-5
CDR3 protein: CASSLASSGSHQPQHF
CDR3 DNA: TGTGCCAGCAGCTTAGCTAGTTCTGGGAGTCACCAGCCCCAGCATTTT

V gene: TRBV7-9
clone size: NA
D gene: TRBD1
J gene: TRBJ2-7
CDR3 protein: CASSLDRGGEQYF
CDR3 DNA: TGTGCCAGCAGCTTGGACAGGGGAGGCGAGCAGTACTTC

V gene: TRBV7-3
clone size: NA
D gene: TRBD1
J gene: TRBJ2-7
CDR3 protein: CASRSRDSITYEQYF
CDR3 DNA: TGTGCCAGCAGATCCCGGGACAGCATAACCTACGAGCAGTACTTC